The 6 T cell receptor beta chains given below trace back to one sample, sequenced in a study of beta chain features in type 1 diabetes. General study points: TCRB CDR3s from Type 1 diabetes patients were moderately but significantly shorter in all four CD4+ subsets.

No antigen has been identified for these receptors. Expressed TCRB transcripts were sequenced because the entire RNA isolate underwent reverse transcription. Sequenced by immunoSEQ multiplex PCR; TCRdb stores in-frame clones only, minus some. The data show some 660,000 clones, around 15% seen once. Sequencing used naive CD4+ T cells from blood. Receptors were obtained from a man aged 18 to 35 with type 1 diabetes.

The V gene is TRBV7-2, the J gene TRBJ2-1, with 7 bases lining up with TRBD1. V shed 4 bases and J 7 bases; nucleotides not matched to a gene: 4. Germline V gene data show CDR1 as SGHTA and CDR2 as FQGNSA. This CDR3 has 13 amino acids. The CDR3, as DNA: TGTGCCAGCAGCTCATTGACAGGGAATGAGCAGTTCTTC. Translated, it gives CASSSLTGNEQFF.

The sample holds a few counts of this clone. The chain joins TRBV7-9 to TRBJ1-1; D remains ambiguous. With 2 bases removed from V and 14 bases from J, the gap between germline ends came to 21 bases. There are 14 residues in the CDR3. Germline V lookup: CDR1 SEHNR, CDR2 FQNEAQ (reference sequence). The CDR3 loop is CASSLSGPGRSAFF. The CDR3, as DNA: TGTGCCAGCAGCTTATCCGGGCCTGGACGGAGCGCCTTCTTT. Full variable domain (outside the CDR3, taken from reference TRBV7-9 and TRBJ1-1): DTGVSQNPRHKITKRGQNVTFRCDPISEHNRLYWYRQTLGQGPEFLTYFQNEAQLEKSRLLSDRFSAERPKGSFSTLEIQRTEQGDSAMYLCASSLSGPGRSAFFGQGTRLTVV.

There are a few counts of this clone. The chain is built from TRBV2 and TRBJ2-3; maybe TRBD2 (6 bases). V lost 4 bases to trimming and J lost 0 bases, with 20 bases between them. The germline V gene has CDR1 SNHLY and CDR2 FYNNEI. The CDR3 has 18 amino acids. The CDR3 protein is CASSGYRDWPSSTDTQYF. Here the CDR3 DNA reads TGTGCCAGCAGTGGATACCGGGACTGGCCCTCTAGCACAGATACGCAGTATTTT.

In its sample, this clone was seen a few times. V usage is TRBV7-2 and J usage is TRBJ2-1; maybe TRBD2 (6 bases). Trimming cost V 6 bases and J 2 bases, with 17 bases left between them. Germline CDR1 reads SGHTA; CDR2 reads FQGNSA. This CDR3 spans 16 amino acids. DNA for the CDR3: TGTGCCAGCAGACCCGGGGGAGGTATGGCCTACAATGAGCAGTTCTTC. The encoded protein is CASRPGGGMAYNEQFF.

The chain uses TRBV9 and TRBJ2-3, with 12 nucleotides matching TRBD2. The CDR3 spans 16 residues. Trimming cost V 0 bases and J 9 bases; bases outside gene matches: 8. Germline V gene data show CDR1 as SGDLS and CDR2 as YYNGEE. CDR3 amino acids: CASSVALTSGRETQYF. The DNA for the CDR3 is TGTGCCAGCAGCGTAGCTTTGACTAGCGGGAGAGAGACGCAGTATTTT. The full variable domain, with the rest looked up from reference TRBV9 and TRBJ2-3, is DSGVTQTPKHLITATGQRVTLRCSPRSGDLSVYWYQQSLDQGLQFLIQYYNGEERAKGNILERFSAQQFPDLHSELNLSSLELGDSALYFCASSVALTSGRETQYFGPGTRLTVL.

CDR3 loop: CASSLWGSTEAFF. The CDR3 nucleotides are TGTGCCAGCAGCTTATGGGGGTCCACTGAAGCTTTCTTT. The V and J genes are TRBV11-1 and TRBJ1-1, with a tentative D call TRBD1 (5 bases). Germline assignment: CDR1 SGHAT and CDR2 FQDESV (reference sequence). V was clipped by 2 bases and J by 4 bases, with 8 bases between them. The CDR3 has 13 residues.